These 22 T cell receptor beta chains originate from one sample sequenced in a study of beta chain features in type 1 diabetes. General study points: Type 1 diabetes patients had TCRB CDR3s that were shorter (moderately but significantly so) in all four CD4+ subsets.

As every portion of the isolated RNA was reverse transcribed, the sequencing read expressed TCRB transcripts. The table came from immunoSEQ multiplex PCR; TCRdb's copy has only in-frame clones and leaves some out. The sample shows 100,000 to 150,000 clones, approximately 10% of them seen only once. These receptors are not linked to any known antigen. Material for sequencing was central memory CD4+ T cells from blood. These receptors originate from a young man with type 1 diabetes.

This rearrangement joins TRBV7-2 to TRBJ2-3; possible D gene TRBD1, 6 bases. Germline CDR1 reads SGHTA; CDR2 reads FQGNSA. The germline V and J ends were trimmed by 5 bases and 1 base, with 7 bases remaining between them. CDR3 size: 13 residues. CDR3: CASSRTGTDTQYF. CDR3 DNA: TGTGCCAGCAGCAGGACAGGCACAGATACGCAGTATTTT.

This clone was observed at least ten times. The same CDR3 also results from other DNA sequences found in this sample. This chain links TRBV19 with TRBJ1-6, with no clear D. This CDR3 has 12 amino acids. Germline CDR1 LNHDA, CDR2 SQIVND (reference sequence). The V end was cut by 4 bases, the J end by 7 bases, with 5 bases between. The CDR3 here is CASSTQNSPLHF. CDR3 bases: TGTGCCAGTAGTACCCAGAATTCACCCCTCCACTTT.

The CDR3, as DNA: TGTGCCAGCAGCGTTCGGGGTTCCTATAATTCACCCCTCCACTTT. Encoded protein: CASSVRGSYNSPLHF. The rearrangement uses TRBV7-2 and TRBJ1-6; D is ambiguous. The germline CDR1 and CDR2 sequences are SGHTA and FQGNSA. Trimming stripped 5 bases from V and 1 base from J, with 9 bases between. The CDR3 spans 15 residues.

The chain recombines TRBV2 with TRBJ2-3; 8 bases map to TRBD1. There are 15 residues in the CDR3. The V segment lost 7 bases and the J segment 1 base; nucleotides outside the gene matches: 7. The germline V gene encodes CDR1 SNHLY and CDR2 FYNNEI. The CDR3 is CASNLQGEGTDTQYF. The DNA of the CDR3 is TGTGCCAGCAATTTACAGGGGGAAGGCACAGATACGCAGTATTTT.

This clone showed up just a few times. The CDR3 DNA follows: TGTGCCAGCAGCCTCCTGGGGGGTACGGACATTCAGTACTTC. Residues: CASSLLGGTDIQYF. The chain uses TRBV27 and TRBJ2-4; possibly TRBD2 for D (6 bases). Germline CDR1 reads MNHEY; CDR2 reads SMNVEV (reference sequence). V shed 6 bases and J shed 8 bases, with 17 bases lying between them. The CDR3 consists of 14 residues.

The CDR3 DNA sequence: TGTGCCAGCAGTTCCGGGACAGGGGTCTACGAGCAGTACTTC. Translated, it gives CASSSGTGVYEQYF. The chain recombines TRBV28 with TRBJ2-7; 10 positions match TRBD1. V dropped 4 bases and J dropped 3; count of bases not matched to a gene: 3. Germline assignment: CDR1 MDHEN and CDR2 SYDVKM. This CDR3 is built from 14 residues.

This chain joins TRBV11-2 and TRBJ1-1, with 7 bases aligning to TRBD1. J was trimmed by 1 base and V by 5 bases; bases with no gene match: 7. Germline CDR1 and CDR2: SGHAT and FQNNGV. This CDR3 region has 15 residues. CDR3: CASSTLGGSNTEAFF. The CDR3 bases are TGTGCCAGCAGCACGCTAGGGGGCTCGAACACTGAAGCTTTCTTT.

This clone was counted between two and nine times. This chain uses TRBV5-6 with TRBJ1-5; no firm D call. The V and J ends lost 0 bases and 0 bases respectively, with 7 bases between them. CDR1 and CDR2 from the germline V gene are SGHDT and YYEEEE. The CDR3 is 15 residues long. The CDR3 spells CASSLESYSNQPQHF. The CDR3, as DNA: TGTGCCAGCAGCTTGGAGTCCTATAGCAATCAGCCCCAGCATTTT.

The chain combines TRBV20-1 with TRBJ1-1; no definite D call. The CDR3 is 11 amino acids. V lost 6 bases and J 4 bases, leaving 9 bases between the germline ends. Germline CDR1 is DFQATT and CDR2 is SNEGSKA (reference sequence). CDR3 in DNA: TGCAGTGCAAACGGTTTCACTGAAGCTTTCTTT. Translated: CSANGFTEAFF.

This clone was observed a few times. The same CDR3 also results from other DNA sequences found in this sample. The rearrangement links TRBV7-8 to TRBJ1-5; 8 bases are a match to TRBD1. CDR1 and CDR2 (germline): SGHVS, FQNEAQ. The trim removed 3 bases at V and 7 bases at J, leaving 5 bases unmatched. The CDR3 extends over 14 amino acids. CDR3 coding DNA: TGTGCCAGCAGCTTTACAGGGGGTGGACAGCCCCAGCATTTT. Its translation: CASSFTGGGQPQHF.

This chain joins TRBV4-1 and TRBJ1-5, with D hard to call. The V and J ends lost 0 bases and 0 bases respectively, with 15 bases between them. Germline values: CDR1 MGHRA, CDR2 YSYEKL. This CDR3 region has 18 residues. CDR3 nucleotide sequence: TGCGCCAGCAGCCAAGATCCGACAAAAACCATTAGCAATCAGCCCCAGCATTTT. It specifies CASSQDPTKTISNQPQHF.

This clone was observed a handful of times. The DNA for the CDR3 is TGTGCCAGCAGTCGGCTCGGGACAGAGTACGAGCAGTACTTC. Protein: CASSRLGTEYEQYF. J is TRBJ2-7 and V is TRBV27; 7 bases map to TRBD1. Trimming at V came to 5 bases and at J to 4 bases, leaving 8 bases not matched to a gene. The CDR3 length is 14 residues. CDR1 is MNHEY, CDR2 SMNVEV, per germline (reference sequence).

This clone occurred many times. This sample also contains other DNA sequences that code for the same CDR3. V gene TRBV28 combines with J gene TRBJ1-2; maybe TRBD1 (6 bases). Trimming left V 7 bases short and J 3 bases short, with 9 bases between. The CDR3 consists of 12 residues. Germline CDR1 MDHEN, CDR2 SYDVKM. CDR3 DNA sequence: TGTGCCAGCACGACAGGTGACTATGGCTACACCTTC. Encoded protein: CASTTGDYGYTF.

V and J are TRBV2 and TRBJ1-1, with a possible D match to TRBD1 (6 bases). Germline V gene sequence: CDR1 SNHLY, CDR2 FYNNEI. The CDR3 is made up of 14 amino acids. The V and J ends lost 6 bases and 2 bases respectively, with 13 bases between them. In nucleotides, the CDR3 is TGTGCCAGCAGGAAGACAGGCTATAACACTGAAGCTTTCTTT. It encodes CASRKTGYNTEAFF.

On this clone: An end of the junction differs from the germline gene, which may be a read error. The chain recombines TRBV7-7 with TRBJ2-5; TRBD1 might be the D (6 bases). The CDR3 extends over 13 amino acids. CDR1 and CDR2 from the germline V gene are SSHAT and FNYEAQ (reference sequence). In nucleotides, the CDR3 is TGTGCTAGCAGCTGGACAGTTCAAGAGACCCAGTACTTC. This codes for CASSWTVQETQYF.

This clone was seen a few times. The chain has TRBV6-6 and TRBJ1-5; TRBD1 is a possible D gene (6 bases). The V and J ends lost 10 bases and 3 bases respectively, with 13 bases between them. The germline V gene has CDR1 MNHNY and CDR2 SVGAGI (reference sequence). This CDR3 has 13 residues. This CDR3 is CATGQLHNQPQHF. The CDR3 DNA reads TGTGCCACCGGACAGCTCCACAATCAGCCCCAGCATTTT.

This clone was seen more than once but under ten times. This rearrangement joins TRBV11-2 to TRBJ2-5; the D gene is possibly TRBD1 (5 bases). Trimming cost V 5 bases and J 9 bases, with 10 bases left between them. CDR1 is SGHAT, CDR2 FQNNGV, per germline. The CDR3 contains 11 residues. The CDR3 region has the DNA TGTGCCAGCAGCCAACGACAGCCCCAGTACTTC. As protein: CASSQRQPQYF.

This clone was observed a handful of times. The chain has TRBV27 and TRBJ1-2; TRBD1 agrees at 7 bases. With 6 bases clipped from V and 0 bases from J, the junction kept 1 base outside the gene matches. This CDR3 region has 13 residues. CDR1 and CDR2 (germline): MNHEY, SMNVEV (reference sequence). For the CDR3, the DNA is TGTGCCAGCAGCGGACAGGCTAACTATGGCTACACCTTC. It translates to CASSGQANYGYTF.

This clone was seen only a few times. The V and J genes are TRBV30 and TRBJ1-5, with unresolved D. The CDR3 sequence is 14 residues long. The germline CDR1 and CDR2 sequences are GTSNPN and SVGIG (reference sequence). The germline V and J ends were trimmed by 0 bases and 3 bases, with 9 bases remaining between them. DNA of the CDR3: TGTGCCTGGAGTGTAAAGAGAGACAATCAGCCCCAGCATTTT. It codes for CAWSVKRDNQPQHF. Variable domain in full (rest from reference TRBV30 and TRBJ1-5): SQTIHQWPATLVQPVGSPLSLECTVEGTSNPNLYWYRQAAGRGLQLLFYSVGIGQISSEVPQNLSASRPQDRQFILSSKKLLLSDSGFYLCAWSVKRDNQPQHFGDGTRLSIL.

This clone was seen a handful of times. The chain links TRBV7-3 to TRBJ1-5; D is unclear. Trimming took off 5 bases at V and 6 bases at J, with 11 bases between the two ends. CDR1 is SGHTA and CDR2 is FQGTGA in the germline V gene. There are 13 residues in the CDR3. CDR3 in amino acids: CASSKGEGQPQHF. The CDR3 bases are TGTGCCAGCAGCAAAGGCGAGGGTCAGCCCCAGCATTTT.

The V and J genes are TRBV6-4 and TRBJ2-1; D is ambiguous. Per germline, CDR1 MRHNA and CDR2 SNTAGT. This CDR3 comprises 14 residues. The V gene lost 4 bases and the J gene lost 11 bases, with 18 bases spanning the gap. Here the CDR3 DNA reads TGTGCCAGCAGTGCTTTGCCGCAGGCCAGCAAGCAGTTCTTC. Protein product: CASSALPQASKQFF.

V is TRBV25-1 and J is TRBJ2-5, with a weak D call TRBD1 (5 bases). The CDR3 runs 14 residues. The germline gives CDR1 MGHDK, CDR2 SYGVNS. Trimming stripped 5 bases from V and 1 base from J, with 11 bases between. This CDR3 reads CASSLQGTQETQYF. The CDR3 nucleotides are TGTGCCAGCAGTCTGCAGGGCACCCAAGAGACCCAGTACTTC.